This TCR beta chain is from a study of blood T cell repertoires in COVID-19. Looking at the study overall: The origin of the acute and convalescent COVID-19 samples was the United States, Italy and Spain. Nucleic acid was either cDNA or gDNA, and it came from T cells, B-cell-depleted T cells, or PBMCs.

Germline assignment: CDR1 KGHSH and CDR2 LQKENI. The CDR3 is 16 residues long. Trimming took 2 bases from V and 2 from J; bases not matched to a gene: 9. Method: immunoSEQ multiplex PCR; TCRdb's copy keeps in-frame clones and lacks some. The sample includes about 88,000 clones, 90% to 95% of them seen just once. The genes are TRBV18 and TRBJ2-7, with 7 bases fitting TRBD2. Sequences were obtained from peripheral blood. This TCR derives from a man aged 55 to 70 with acute or convalescent COVID-19. Here the CDR3 reads CASSPIIGGSTYEQYF. The CDR3 coding sequence is TGTGCCAGCTCACCAATCATAGGCGGGAGTACCTACGAGCAGTACTTC.